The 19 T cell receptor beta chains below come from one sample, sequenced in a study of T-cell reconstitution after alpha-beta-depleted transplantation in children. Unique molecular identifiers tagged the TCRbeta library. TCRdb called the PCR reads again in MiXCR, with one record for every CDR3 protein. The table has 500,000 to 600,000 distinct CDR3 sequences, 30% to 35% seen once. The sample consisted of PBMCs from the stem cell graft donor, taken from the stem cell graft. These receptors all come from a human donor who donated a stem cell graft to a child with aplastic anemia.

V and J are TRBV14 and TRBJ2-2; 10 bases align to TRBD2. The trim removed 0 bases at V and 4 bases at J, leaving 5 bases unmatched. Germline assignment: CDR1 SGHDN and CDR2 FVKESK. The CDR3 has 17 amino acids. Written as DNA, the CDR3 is TGTGCCAGCAGCCAAGAACGACTAGCGGGCGGCACCGGGGAGCTGTTTTTT. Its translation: CASSQERLAGGTGELFF.

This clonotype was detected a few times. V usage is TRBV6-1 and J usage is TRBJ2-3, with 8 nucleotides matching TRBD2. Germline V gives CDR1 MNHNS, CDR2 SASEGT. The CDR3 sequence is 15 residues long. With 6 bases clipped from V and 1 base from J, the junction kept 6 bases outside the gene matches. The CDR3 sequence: CASRPTSVGTDTQYF. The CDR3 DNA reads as TGTGCCAGCAGACCGACTAGCGTTGGCACAGATACGCAGTATTTT.

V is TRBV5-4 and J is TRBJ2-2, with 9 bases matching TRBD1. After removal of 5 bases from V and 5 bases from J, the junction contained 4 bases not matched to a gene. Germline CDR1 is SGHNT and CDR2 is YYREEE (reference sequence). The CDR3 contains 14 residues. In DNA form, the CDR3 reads TGTGCCAGCAGGGGGGACAGGGCTACCGGGGAGCTGTTTTTT. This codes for CASRGDRATGELFF.

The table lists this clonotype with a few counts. CDR3 in amino acids: CASSSPGQGNYGYTF. CDR3 bases: TGTGCCAGCAGTTCTCCGGGACAGGGGAACTATGGCTACACCTTC. This rearrangement joins TRBV2 to TRBJ1-2, with TRBD1 matching over 10 bases. Germline lookup yields CDR1 SNHLY and CDR2 FYNNEI. This CDR3 has 15 amino acids. V dropped 5 bases and J dropped 2; count of bases not matched to a gene: 5.

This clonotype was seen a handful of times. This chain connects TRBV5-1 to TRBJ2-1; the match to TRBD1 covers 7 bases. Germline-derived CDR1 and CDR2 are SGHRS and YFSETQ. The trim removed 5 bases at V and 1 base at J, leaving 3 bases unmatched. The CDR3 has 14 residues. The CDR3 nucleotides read TGCGCCAGCAGTGGGGACAGTTCCTACAATGAGCAGTTCTTC. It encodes CASSGDSSYNEQFF.

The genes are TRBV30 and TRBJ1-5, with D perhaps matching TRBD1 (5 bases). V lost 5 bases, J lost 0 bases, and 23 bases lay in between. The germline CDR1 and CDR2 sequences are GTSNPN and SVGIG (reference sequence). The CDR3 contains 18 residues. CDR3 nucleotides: TGTGCCTGGTCCTCCTTCGCGATGGGGCCTTATAGCAATCAGCCCCAGCATTTT. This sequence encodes CAWSSFAMGPYSNQPQHF.

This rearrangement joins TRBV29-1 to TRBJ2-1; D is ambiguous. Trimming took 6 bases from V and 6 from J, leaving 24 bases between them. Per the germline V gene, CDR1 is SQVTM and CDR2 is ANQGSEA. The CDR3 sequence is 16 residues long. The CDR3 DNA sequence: TGCAGCGTGACGAGGTTTGCCGCAGGAAGCAGCAATGAGCAGTTCTTC. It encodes CSVTRFAAGSSNEQFF.

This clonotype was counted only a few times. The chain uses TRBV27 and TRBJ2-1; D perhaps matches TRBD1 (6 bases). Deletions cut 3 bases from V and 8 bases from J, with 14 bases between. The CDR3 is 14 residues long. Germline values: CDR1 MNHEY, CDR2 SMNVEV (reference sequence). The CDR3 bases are TGTGCCAGCAGTTTTGGTAGGGGGTCCCATGAGCAGTTCTTC. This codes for CASSFGRGSHEQFF.

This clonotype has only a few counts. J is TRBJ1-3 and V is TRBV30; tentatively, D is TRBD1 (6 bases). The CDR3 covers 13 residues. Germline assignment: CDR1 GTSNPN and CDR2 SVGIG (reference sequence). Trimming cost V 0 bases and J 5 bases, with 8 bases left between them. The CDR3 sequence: CAWSVGTRNTIYF. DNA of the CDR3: TGTGCCTGGAGTGTTGGGACAAGAAACACCATATATTTT.

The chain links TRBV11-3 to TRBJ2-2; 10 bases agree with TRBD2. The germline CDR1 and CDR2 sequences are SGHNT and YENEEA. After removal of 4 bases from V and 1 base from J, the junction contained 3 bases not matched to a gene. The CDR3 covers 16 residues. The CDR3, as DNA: TGTGCCAGCAGCTCTGGACTAGCGGAGAACACCGGGGAGCTGTTTTTT. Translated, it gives CASSSGLAENTGELFF.

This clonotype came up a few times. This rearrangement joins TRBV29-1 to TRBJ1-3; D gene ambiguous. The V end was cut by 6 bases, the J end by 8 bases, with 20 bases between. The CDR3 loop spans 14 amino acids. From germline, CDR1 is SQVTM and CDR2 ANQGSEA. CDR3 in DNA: TGCAGCGTAGCCACCGGGCGCCATTGGGACACCATATATTTT. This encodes CSVATGRHWDTIYF.

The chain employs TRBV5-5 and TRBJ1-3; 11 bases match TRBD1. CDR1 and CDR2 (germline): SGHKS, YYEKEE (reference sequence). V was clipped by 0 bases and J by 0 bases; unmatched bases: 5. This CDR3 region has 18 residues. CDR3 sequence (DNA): TGTGCCAGCAGCTTGGTTAGGGACAGGGGGTTCTCTGGAAACACCATATATTTT. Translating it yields CASSLVRDRGFSGNTIYF.

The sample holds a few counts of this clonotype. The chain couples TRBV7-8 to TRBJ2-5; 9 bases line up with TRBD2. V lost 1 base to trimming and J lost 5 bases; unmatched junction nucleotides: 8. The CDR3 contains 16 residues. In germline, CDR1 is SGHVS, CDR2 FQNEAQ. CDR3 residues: CASSLVGGRALETQYF. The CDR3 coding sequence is TGTGCCAGCAGCTTAGTCGGCGGGAGGGCCTTGGAGACCCAGTACTTC.

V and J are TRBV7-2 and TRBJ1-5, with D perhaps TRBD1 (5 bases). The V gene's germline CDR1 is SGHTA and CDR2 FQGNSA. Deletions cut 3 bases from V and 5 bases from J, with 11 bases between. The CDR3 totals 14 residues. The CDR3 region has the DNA TGTGCCAGCAGCTTTACAGGTTTCGATCAGCCCCAGCATTTT. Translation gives CASSFTGFDQPQHF.

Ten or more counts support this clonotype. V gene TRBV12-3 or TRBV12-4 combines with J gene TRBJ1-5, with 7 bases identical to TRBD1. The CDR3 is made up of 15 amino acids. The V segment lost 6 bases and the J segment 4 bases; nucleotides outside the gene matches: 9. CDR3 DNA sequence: TGTGCCAGCAGCCCACGACAGGGCGGTAATCAGCCCCAGCATTTT. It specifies CASSPRQGGNQPQHF.

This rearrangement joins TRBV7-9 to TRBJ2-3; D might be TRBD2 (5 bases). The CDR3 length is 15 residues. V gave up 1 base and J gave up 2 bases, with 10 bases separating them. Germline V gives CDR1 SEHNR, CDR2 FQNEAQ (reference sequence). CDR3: CASSLGRGTTDTQYF. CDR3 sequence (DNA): TGTGCCAGCAGCTTAGGTCGGGGAACCACAGATACGCAGTATTTT.

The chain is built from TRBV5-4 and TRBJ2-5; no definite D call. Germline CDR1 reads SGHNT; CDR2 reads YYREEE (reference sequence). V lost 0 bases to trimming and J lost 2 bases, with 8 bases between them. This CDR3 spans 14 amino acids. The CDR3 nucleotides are TGTGCCAGCAGCTTGGAAGGCGCACAAGAGACCCAGTACTTC. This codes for CASSLEGAQETQYF. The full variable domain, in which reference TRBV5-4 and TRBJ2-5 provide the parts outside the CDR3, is ETGVTQSPTHLIKTRGQQVTLRCSSQSGHNTVSWYQQALGQGPQFIFQYYREEENGRGNFPPRFSGLQFPNYSSELNVNALELDDSALYLCASSLEGAQETQYFGPGTRLLVL.

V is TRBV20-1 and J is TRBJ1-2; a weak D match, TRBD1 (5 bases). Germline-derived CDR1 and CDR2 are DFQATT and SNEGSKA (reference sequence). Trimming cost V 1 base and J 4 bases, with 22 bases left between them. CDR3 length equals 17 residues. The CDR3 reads CSARVARIGGVGYGYTF. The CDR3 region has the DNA TGCAGTGCTAGAGTCGCCAGGATTGGGGGGGTTGGCTATGGCTACACCTTC.

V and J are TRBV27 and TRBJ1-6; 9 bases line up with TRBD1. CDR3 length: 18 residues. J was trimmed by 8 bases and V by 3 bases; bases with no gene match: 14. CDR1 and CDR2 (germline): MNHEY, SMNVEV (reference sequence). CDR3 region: CASSFRFPGQGSHSPLHF. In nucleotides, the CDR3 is TGTGCCAGCAGTTTCCGATTCCCGGGACAGGGAAGCCATTCACCCCTCCACTTT.